This TCR beta chain originates from a study of OX40 agonist ivuxolimab in advanced cancers. Study-wide results and limits: Circulating CD4+ and CD8+ T cells showed clonal expansion by week 6 at 0.1 to 3.0 mg/kg.

V lost 3 bases and J lost 0; bases outside the gene matches: 4. The length of the CDR3 is 16 residues. CDR1 is KGHSH, CDR2 LQKENI, per germline. About this clone itself: The antigen remains undetermined.

Only in-frame clones appear in the TCRdb table, and some are missing; sequencing was by immunoSEQ multiplex PCR. The sample carries under 20,000 clones, about 92% recorded once. The specimen was CD4+ or CD8+ T cells sorted from blood, collected in a trial of the OX40 agonist ivuxolimab. The chain combines TRBV18 with TRBJ2-1, with 8 bases identical to TRBD2. This receptor was obtained from an adult with an advanced solid tumor such as melanoma, head and neck, liver or kidney cancer. The CDR3 sequence is CASSPSSGLSYNEQFF. In DNA form, the CDR3 reads TGTGCCAGCTCACCTTCTAGCGGGCTCTCCTACAATGAGCAGTTCTTC.